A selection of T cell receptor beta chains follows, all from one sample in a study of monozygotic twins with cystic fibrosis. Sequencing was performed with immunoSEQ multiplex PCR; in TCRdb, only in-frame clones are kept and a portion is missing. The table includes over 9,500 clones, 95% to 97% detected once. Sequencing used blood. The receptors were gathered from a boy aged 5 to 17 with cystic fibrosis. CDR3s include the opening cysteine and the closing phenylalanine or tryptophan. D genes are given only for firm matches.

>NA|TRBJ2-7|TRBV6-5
CASSYSYAYEQYF
TGTGCCAGCAGTTACTCTTATGCCTACGAGCAGTACTTC
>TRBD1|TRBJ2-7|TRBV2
CASSSRGDRTNYEQYF
TGTGCCAGCAGCTCCCGAGGGGACAGGACGAACTACGAGCAGTACTTC
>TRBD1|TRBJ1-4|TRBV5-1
CASSLGQGDRRSGTEKLFF
TGCGCCAGCAGCTTGGGACAGGGGGACAGAAGAAGCGGGACTGAAAAACTGTTTTTT
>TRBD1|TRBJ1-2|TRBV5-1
CASSSPGQGYGYTF
TGCGCCAGCAGCTCGCCGGGACAGGGCTATGGCTACACCTTC
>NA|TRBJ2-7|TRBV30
CAWSRQGTEQYF
TGTGCCTGGAGTCGGCAGGGGACCGAGCAGTACTTC
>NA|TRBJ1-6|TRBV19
CASTDRSSYNSPLHF
TGTGCCAGTACCGATCGGAGCTCCTATAATTCACCCCTCCACTTT
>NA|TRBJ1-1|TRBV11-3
CASSLAVNTEAFF
TGTGCCAGCAGCTTAGCGGTGAACACTGAAGCTTTCTTT
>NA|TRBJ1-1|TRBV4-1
CASTVGGNTEAFF
TGCGCCAGCACGGTTGGGGGGAACACTGAAGCTTTCTTT
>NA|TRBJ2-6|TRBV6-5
CASSFRGNGANVLTF
TGTGCCAGCAGTTTCAGGGGAAACGGGGCCAACGTCCTGACTTTC
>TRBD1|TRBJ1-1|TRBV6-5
CASSYRGQLNTEAFF
TGTGCCAGCAGTTACAGGGGACAGCTGAACACTGAAGCTTTCTTT
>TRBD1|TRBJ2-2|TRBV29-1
CSVDGTGNTGELFF
TGCAGCGTTGATGGGACAGGGAACACCGGGGAGCTGTTTTTT
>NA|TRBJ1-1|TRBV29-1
CSEQGTVSEAFF
TGCAGCGAACAGGGTACAGTCTCAGAAGCTTTCTTT
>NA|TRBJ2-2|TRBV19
CASSYVSGDTGELFF
TGTGCCAGTAGTTATGTGTCAGGGGACACCGGGGAGCTGTTTTTT
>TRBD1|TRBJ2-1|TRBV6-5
CASRISGQSYNEQFF
TGTGCCAGCAGAATCTCGGGACAGTCCTACAATGAGCAGTTCTTC
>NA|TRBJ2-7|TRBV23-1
CASSQFVVLTPGRRKPPYKREQYF
TGCGCCAGCAGTCAATTTGTTGTTTTAACCCCAGGGCGGCGCAAACCCCCCTATAAGCGGGAGCAGTACTTC
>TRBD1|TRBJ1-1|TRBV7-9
CASSASGQQGPEAFF
TGTGCCAGCAGCGCCTCGGGACAGCAGGGCCCTGAAGCTTTCTTT
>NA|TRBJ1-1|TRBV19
CASSRGRNTEAFF
TGTGCCAGTAGCAGGGGAAGGAACACTGAAGCTTTCTTT
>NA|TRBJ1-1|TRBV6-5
CASSYSRGNTEAFF
TGTGCCAGCAGTTACTCAAGGGGGAACACTGAAGCTTTCTTT
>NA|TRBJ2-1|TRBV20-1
CSALGAYEQFF
TGCAGTGCTTTAGGAGCGTATGAGCAGTTCTTC
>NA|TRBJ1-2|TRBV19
CASSIGLDSYGYTF
TGTGCCAGTAGTATTGGTCTGGATTCGTATGGCTACACCTTC
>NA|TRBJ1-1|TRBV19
CASISGRGTEAFF
TGTGCCAGTATCAGCGGGAGGGGGACTGAAGCTTTCTTT
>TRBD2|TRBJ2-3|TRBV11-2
CASSLEGGRATDTQYF
TGTGCCAGCAGCTTAGAGGGCGGGAGGGCCACAGATACGCAGTATTTT
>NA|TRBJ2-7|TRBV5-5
CASSLAGDLYEQYF
TGTGCCAGCAGCTTGGCAGGGGACCTCTACGAGCAGTACTTC
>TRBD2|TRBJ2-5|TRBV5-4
CASSLGLAGGLETQYF
TGTGCCAGCAGTTTGGGACTAGCGGGGGGGCTGGAGACCCAGTACTTC
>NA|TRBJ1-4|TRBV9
CASSVGADRSEKLFF
TGTGCCAGCAGCGTAGGAGCGGACAGAAGTGAAAAACTGTTTTTT
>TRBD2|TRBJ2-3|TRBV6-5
CASSYGLAGGRVYF
TGTGCCAGCAGTTATGGACTAGCGGGGGGCCGGGTCTATTTT
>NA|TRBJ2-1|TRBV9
CASSVVGTGLKYNEQFF
TGTGCCAGCAGCGTAGTTGGGACGGGACTTAAATACAATGAGCAGTTCTTC